These 8 T cell receptor beta chains were sequenced from one sample in a study of cytotoxic CD8 clonotypes in ibrutinib-treated CLL. Profiling relied on immunoSEQ multiplex PCR, and the TCRdb table lists in-frame clones only, not all of them. The sample has some 17,000 clones; 81% are singletons. The sequencing here drew on PBMCs, taken before ibrutinib treatment. The receptor set was obtained from a human donor with chronic lymphocytic leukemia.

J is TRBJ2-3 and V is TRBV2; D uncertain. CDR3 length: 11 amino acids. In germline, CDR1 is SNHLY, CDR2 FYNNEI. The ends were cut back, 9 bases at V and 6 bases at J, with 10 bases in the middle. CDR3 sequence: CASSPEDTQYF. Here the CDR3 DNA reads TGTGCCAGTAGCCCGGAGGATACGCAGTATTTT.

This chain joins TRBV19 and TRBJ1-4; D possibly corresponds to TRBD1 (5 bases). Trimming stripped 10 bases from V and 2 bases from J, with 17 bases between. The CDR3 runs to 15 residues. Germline V gene sequence: CDR1 LNHDA, CDR2 SQIVND (reference sequence). CDR3 coding DNA: TGTGCCACTGTAGGGACTACGGCGACTAATGAAAAACTGTTTTTT. It specifies CATVGTTATNEKLFF.

The V and J genes are TRBV6-5 and TRBJ2-7; D tentatively reads TRBD1 or TRBD2 (5 bases each). Germline CDR1 reads MNHEY; CDR2 reads SVGAGI. Trimming stripped 5 bases from V and 7 bases from J, with 9 bases between. The CDR3 loop spans 11 amino acids. CDR3 in DNA: TGTGCCAGCAGTACCTGGGGGGAGCAGTACTTC. Protein: CASSTWGEQYF.

The chain carries TRBV15 and TRBJ1-1, with D uncertain. CDR1 is LNHNV, CDR2 YYDKDF, per germline (reference sequence). V dropped 5 bases and J dropped 3 bases, with 13 bases sitting between them. The CDR3 has 14 residues. CDR3 loop: CATSPVYIDTEAFF. The CDR3 nucleotides are TGTGCCACCAGCCCGGTATATATAGACACTGAAGCTTTCTTT.

The chain uses TRBV9 and TRBJ2-7; 10 bases are shared with TRBD2. CDR1 and CDR2 (germline): SGDLS, YYNGEE. Unmatched junction bases numbered 1, after V lost 1 base and J lost 6 bases. The CDR3 length is 13 residues. The DNA of the CDR3 is TGTGCCAGCAGCGTAACTAGCGGGACCGAGCAGTACTTC. It translates to CASSVTSGTEQYF. The full variable domain, in which reference TRBV9 and TRBJ2-7 provide the parts outside the CDR3, is DSGVTQTPKHLITATGQRVTLRCSPRSGDLSVYWYQQSLDQGLQFLIQYYNGEERAKGNILERFSAQQFPDLHSELNLSSLELGDSALYFCASSVTSGTEQYFGPGTRLTVT.

The genes are TRBV27 and TRBJ2-7, with unresolved D. Trimming removed 1 base at V and 4 bases at J, with 5 bases between. The CDR3 is 12 amino acids. Germline V gene sequence: CDR1 MNHEY, CDR2 SMNVEV (reference sequence). The CDR3 reads CASSLYQYEQYF. In DNA form, the CDR3 reads TGTGCCAGCAGTTTATATCAGTACGAGCAGTACTTC.

The J gene is TRBJ1-1, the V gene TRBV10-1, with 11 bases identical to TRBD1. The length of the CDR3 is 16 residues. J was trimmed by 0 bases and V by 6 bases; bases with no gene match: 6. Germline-derived CDR1 and CDR2 are WNHNN and SYGVQD (reference sequence). CDR3 region: CASSSGQGALNTEAFF. DNA of the CDR3: TGCGCCAGCAGCTCAGGACAGGGGGCGCTGAACACTGAAGCTTTCTTT.

This clone was seen more than once but under ten times. The V gene is TRBV27, the J gene TRBJ1-5, with unresolved D. The length of the CDR3 is 17 residues. Trimming removed 6 bases from V and 2 bases from J, with 20 bases in between. CDR1 is MNHEY and CDR2 is SMNVEV in the germline V gene (reference sequence). CDR3 DNA sequence: TGTGCCAGCAGCCCTCTTTCTCTCCGTAGGGGCAATCAGCCCCAGCATTTT. Residues: CASSPLSLRRGNQPQHF.